The rows below give T cell receptor beta chains drawn from one sample of a study of PD-L1 blockade in urothelial cancer. Produced via immunoSEQ multiplex PCR; TCRdb's table is partial and in-frame only. This table has about 74,000 clones, under 90% appearing once. The sequencing here drew on PBMCs, taken around atezolizumab (anti-PD-L1) treatment. Receptor source: a man aged 65-85 years with urothelial cancer. Each CDR3 is given with its conserved first and last residue. A D gene is named only where the DNA matches it firmly. Part of the rows lack a size; the others show once, few, many or a class for expanded clones.

clone size: -
D gene: TRBD2
J gene: TRBJ2-2
V gene: TRBV9
CDR3 protein: CASSVHRGAGELFF
CDR3 DNA: TGTGCCAGCAGCGTACACCGGGGGGCCGGGGAGCTGTTTTTT

clone size: -
D gene: TRBD2
J gene: TRBJ2-2
V gene: TRBV27
CDR3 protein: CASSFGLAGSNTGELFF
CDR3 DNA: TGTGCCAGCAGTTTCGGACTAGCGGGATCGAACACCGGGGAGCTGTTTTTT

clone size: -
D gene: TRBD2
J gene: TRBJ2-7
V gene: TRBV7-6
CDR3 protein: CASSPGLAGEEQYF
CDR3 DNA: TGTGCCAGCAGCCCGGGACTAGCGGGAGAGGAGCAGTACTTC

clone size: -
D gene: -
J gene: TRBJ2-2
V gene: TRBV19
CDR3 protein: CASSAGGENTGELFF
CDR3 DNA: TGTGCCAGTAGTGCGGGCGGGGAGAACACCGGGGAGCTGTTTTTT

clone size: -
D gene: TRBD2
J gene: TRBJ2-7
V gene: TRBV5-1
CDR3 protein: CAIRTSESYEQYF
CDR3 DNA: TGCGCCATCAGGACTAGCGAGAGCTACGAGCAGTACTTC

clone size: -
D gene: TRBD2
J gene: TRBJ2-7
V gene: TRBV10-1
CDR3 protein: CASSPSGSPPYEQYF
CDR3 DNA: TGCGCCAGCAGTCCTAGCGGGAGTCCCCCCTACGAGCAGTACTTC

clone size: -
D gene: -
J gene: TRBJ2-1
V gene: TRBV5-8
CDR3 protein: CASSLGLNEQFF
CDR3 DNA: TGTGCCAGCAGCTTGGGGCTCAATGAGCAGTTCTTC

clone size: -
D gene: TRBD2
J gene: TRBJ2-3
V gene: TRBV10-1
CDR3 protein: CASSESKSPSGRDTQYF
CDR3 DNA: TGCGCCAGCAGTGAGTCGAAGAGTCCTAGCGGGAGAGATACGCAGTATTTT

clone size: -
D gene: -
J gene: TRBJ2-5
V gene: TRBV6-6
CDR3 protein: CASRGLGEETQYF
CDR3 DNA: TGTGCCAGCAGAGGTCTGGGCGAAGAGACCCAGTACTTC

clone size: -
D gene: TRBD1
J gene: TRBJ1-4
V gene: TRBV7-9
CDR3 protein: CASSLGQEVLEKLFF
CDR3 DNA: TGTGCCAGCAGCTTGGGACAGGAGGTACTGGAAAAACTGTTTTTT

clone size: few
D gene: TRBD2
J gene: TRBJ2-7
V gene: TRBV10-1
CDR3 protein: CATSLGGSPYEQYF
CDR3 DNA: TGCGCCACATCCTTGGGGGGGAGCCCCTACGAGCAGTACTTC

clone size: once
D gene: -
J gene: TRBJ2-6
V gene: TRBV28
CDR3 protein: CASSYRESRTNVLTF
CDR3 DNA: TGTGCCAGCAGCTATCGGGAGTCTAGGACCAACGTCCTGACTTTC

clone size: -
D gene: -
J gene: TRBJ1-3
V gene: TRBV6-6
CDR3 protein: CASSGSSGNTIYF
CDR3 DNA: TGTGCCAGCAGCGGGAGCTCTGGAAACACCATATATTTT

clone size: -
D gene: TRBD2
J gene: TRBJ2-7
V gene: TRBV29-1
CDR3 protein: CSVVHTGLATYEQYF
CDR3 DNA: TGCAGCGTTGTCCATACGGGACTAGCGACCTACGAGCAGTACTTC

clone size: -
D gene: TRBD1
J gene: TRBJ2-2
V gene: TRBV28
CDR3 protein: CASLGQGHTGELFF
CDR3 DNA: TGTGCCAGCCTGGGACAGGGGCACACCGGGGAGCTGTTTTTT

clone size: once
D gene: TRBD2
J gene: TRBJ2-2
V gene: TRBV7-2
CDR3 protein: CASRWGGRAGKNTGELFF
CDR3 DNA: TGTGCCAGCAGGTGGGGCGGGAGAGCGGGGAAAAACACCGGGGAGCTGTTTTTT

clone size: -
D gene: -
J gene: TRBJ2-7
V gene: TRBV10-2
CDR3 protein: CASSESKGASATYEQYF
CDR3 DNA: TGCGCCAGCAGTGAGTCAAAGGGGGCTAGCGCCACCTACGAGCAGTACTTC

clone size: -
D gene: TRBD1
J gene: TRBJ2-6
V gene: TRBV7-9
CDR3 protein: CASSLTGGWAGANVLTF
CDR3 DNA: TGTGCCAGCAGCTTAACAGGGGGATGGGCTGGGGCCAACGTCCTGACTTTC

clone size: -
D gene: -
J gene: TRBJ2-7
V gene: TRBV28
CDR3 protein: CASSFERTGSHEQYF
CDR3 DNA: TGTGCCAGCAGTTTTGAGCGGACCGGAAGCCACGAGCAGTACTTC

clone size: -
D gene: -
J gene: TRBJ2-1
V gene: TRBV5-6
CDR3 protein: CASSLASGSGFF
CDR3 DNA: TGTGCCAGCAGCTTGGCCTCCGGGAGTGGGTTCTTC

clone size: -
D gene: TRBD2
J gene: TRBJ2-7
V gene: TRBV28
CDR3 protein: CASSLTASGGYEQYF
CDR3 DNA: TGTGCCAGCAGTTTGACCGCTAGCGGAGGCTACGAGCAGTACTTC

clone size: -
D gene: -
J gene: TRBJ2-7
V gene: TRBV11-1
CDR3 protein: CASSPLGAYEQYF
CDR3 DNA: TGTGCCAGCAGCCCCCTCGGGGCCTACGAGCAGTACTTC

clone size: -
D gene: -
J gene: TRBJ2-1
V gene: TRBV9
CDR3 protein: CASSLTTDTLSPYNEQFF
CDR3 DNA: TGTGCCAGCAGCCTCACCACGGACACCCTCTCCCCCTACAATGAGCAGTTCTTC

clone size: -
D gene: -
J gene: TRBJ2-1
V gene: TRBV13
CDR3 protein: CASSWPTGHTGPIKQFF
CDR3 DNA: TGTGCCAGCAGCTGGCCGACGGGACACACCGGCCCCATCAAGCAGTTCTTC

clone size: -
D gene: -
J gene: TRBJ1-4
V gene: TRBV4-1
CDR3 protein: CASSRSINEKLFF
CDR3 DNA: TGCGCCAGCTCCAGATCAATTAATGAAAAACTGTTTTTT

clone size: -
D gene: TRBD1
J gene: TRBJ2-2
V gene: TRBV15
CDR3 protein: CATSRVPGQSFTGELFF
CDR3 DNA: TGTGCCACCAGCAGAGTCCCGGGACAGAGCTTCACCGGGGAGCTGTTTTTT

clone size: -
D gene: -
J gene: TRBJ2-5
V gene: TRBV15
CDR3 protein: CATSRDRAGSETQYF
CDR3 DNA: TGTGCCACCAGCAGAGATCGGGCAGGGTCGGAGACCCAGTACTTC

clone size: once
D gene: -
J gene: TRBJ2-7
V gene: TRBV4-1
CDR3 protein: CASSHPRLGSTYEQYF
CDR3 DNA: TGCGCCAGCAGCCATCCCCGTTTAGGGAGCACCTACGAGCAGTACTTC

clone size: once
D gene: -
J gene: TRBJ2-1
V gene: TRBV15
CDR3 protein: CATSREQSSYNEQFF
CDR3 DNA: TGTGCCACCAGCAGAGAACAAAGCTCCTACAATGAGCAGTTCTTC

clone size: -
D gene: TRBD1
J gene: TRBJ1-2
V gene: TRBV25-1
CDR3 protein: CASSEGQGLLYGYTF
CDR3 DNA: TGTGCCAGCAGTGAGGGACAGGGCCTTCTCTATGGCTACACCTTC

clone size: -
D gene: TRBD1
J gene: TRBJ1-2
V gene: TRBV19
CDR3 protein: CASSISRGEAHYGYTF
CDR3 DNA: TGTGCCAGTAGTATTTCCAGGGGGGAAGCTCACTATGGCTACACCTTC

clone size: -
D gene: TRBD1
J gene: TRBJ2-3
V gene: TRBV7-3
CDR3 protein: CASSPGTGGSTQYF
CDR3 DNA: TGTGCCAGCAGCCCAGGGACAGGGGGGAGTACGCAGTATTTT

clone size: -
D gene: TRBD1
J gene: TRBJ1-1
V gene: TRBV18
CDR3 protein: CASSPRGQGNTEAFF
CDR3 DNA: TGTGCCAGCTCACCACGGGGACAGGGTAACACTGAAGCTTTCTTT

clone size: -
D gene: -
J gene: TRBJ2-7
V gene: TRBV6-5
CDR3 protein: CASSYSLGSYEQYF
CDR3 DNA: TGTGCCAGCAGTTACTCCCTCGGCTCCTACGAGCAGTACTTC

clone size: many
D gene: TRBD1
J gene: TRBJ2-7
V gene: TRBV5-6
CDR3 protein: CASSLDGQGVAYEQYF
CDR3 DNA: TGTGCCAGCAGCTTGGACGGGCAGGGGGTTGCCTACGAGCAGTACTTC

clone size: -
D gene: -
J gene: TRBJ2-3
V gene: TRBV5-4
CDR3 protein: CASSPGLVSTDTQYF
CDR3 DNA: TGTGCCAGCAGCCCGGGACTGGTTAGCACAGATACGCAGTATTTT

clone size: -
D gene: -
J gene: TRBJ2-7
V gene: TRBV5-1
CDR3 protein: CASSSLVTNEQYF
CDR3 DNA: TGCGCCAGCAGCTCCCTAGTAACGAACGAGCAGTACTTC

clone size: once
D gene: -
J gene: TRBJ2-1
V gene: TRBV28
CDR3 protein: CASRETGPESYNEQFF
CDR3 DNA: TGTGCCAGCAGGGAGACAGGTCCAGAGTCCTACAATGAGCAGTTCTTC

clone size: -
D gene: -
J gene: TRBJ1-2
V gene: TRBV5-8
CDR3 protein: CASSLQQPLYGYTF
CDR3 DNA: TGTGCCAGCAGCTTGCAACAGCCCCTCTATGGCTACACCTTC

clone size: -
D gene: -
J gene: TRBJ1-5
V gene: TRBV6-1
CDR3 protein: CASSEMAGTLSNQPQHF
CDR3 DNA: TGTGCCAGCAGTGAAATGGCAGGAACCCTTAGCAATCAGCCCCAGCATTTT